The T cell receptor (beta chain) under discussion was sequenced for a study of CD8+CD57+ T cells in acquired aplastic anemia. Study-wide background: Each DNA sample taken from sorted CD4+ and CD8+ cells came to 3 to 4 ug on average.

Genomic DNA served as template for TCR beta VDJ and CDR3 profiling. TCRdb re-called the reads through MiXCR, storing one row per CDR3 protein. This sample has fewer than 250,000 distinct CDR3 sequences; about 44% occur once, and the top ten carry about 8.3%. Germline-derived CDR1 and CDR2 are MGHDK and SYGVNS. The CDR3 length is 14 residues. V lost 2 bases, J lost 4 bases, and 11 bases lay in between. The sequenced patients had an expansion of CD8+CD57+ cells seen by flow cytometry. All participating patients were living with severe acquired aplastic anemia. Note on this clonotype: Its specificity is not known.

Study conclusions and caveats: Patients and controls shared over 25 CD8+ CDR3 sequences.

The receptor was derived from a human donor with aplastic anemia. Sequencing was carried out using sorted CD4+, CD8+, or CD8+CD57+ T cells (not recorded which) from PBMCs. V is TRBV25-1 and J is TRBJ1-2; TRBD1 might be the D (5 bases). CDR3: CASSEGAASYGYTF. The CDR3 DNA sequence: TGTGCCAGCAGTGAAGGGGCAGCCAGCTATGGCTACACCTTC.